These 26 T cell receptor beta chains came from one sample sequenced in a study of blood T cell repertoires in COVID-19. TCRdb's table, derived via immunoSEQ multiplex PCR, lists solely in-frame clones and lacks some. The sample yields 250,000 or so clones, roughly 90% seen once. Sequenced sample: PBMCs or T cells enriched from blood (not recorded which). The source is a man aged 40-55 years who had recovered from COVID-19.

This chain joins TRBV10-3 and TRBJ1-5; D gene unclear. The CDR3 contains 14 residues. From germline, CDR1 is ENHRY and CDR2 SYGVKD. Trimming cost V 0 bases and J 7 bases, with 10 bases left between them. CDR3 DNA sequence: TGTGCCATCAGTGAGTCTGGAGGGAGCCAGCCCCAGCATTTT. Translated, it gives CAISESGGSQPQHF.

This rearrangement joins TRBV15 to TRBJ2-1; TRBD2 aligns across 14 bases. Germline loops: CDR1 LNHNV, CDR2 YYDKDF (reference sequence). The CDR3 is made up of 16 amino acids. V shed 5 bases, J shed 8 bases, and the junction held 8 bases outside the gene matches. The CDR3 DNA follows: TGTGCCACCAGCCGAGGGACTAGCGGGAGAGTCGATGAGCAGTTCTTC. It encodes CATSRGTSGRVDEQFF.

The chain is built from TRBV7-2 and TRBJ1-6; D unresolved. Germline V lookup: CDR1 SGHTA, CDR2 FQGNSA. The CDR3 extends over 12 amino acids. The germline V and J ends were trimmed by 4 bases and 7 bases, with 5 bases remaining between them. The CDR3 loop reads CASSSVNSPLHF. The CDR3 DNA reads TGTGCCAGCAGCTCAGTCAATTCACCCCTCCACTTT. The full variable domain, with the rest looked up from reference TRBV7-2 and TRBJ1-6, is GAGVSQSPSNKVTEKGKDVELRCDPISGHTALYWYRQSLGQGLEFLIYFQGNSAPDKSGLPSDRFSAERTGGSVSTLTIQRTQQEDSAVYLCASSSVNSPLHFGNGTRLTVT.

This chain connects TRBV29-1 to TRBJ1-1; 9 bases align to TRBD1. Germline CDR1 is SQVTM and CDR2 is ANQGSEA. CDR3 size: 15 residues. J lost 2 bases, V lost 5 bases, and 9 bases had no gene match. As DNA, the CDR3 is TGCAGCGTTCAGACAAGACAGGGGGTAAACACTGAAGCTTTCTTT. It codes for CSVQTRQGVNTEAFF. The complete variable domain, with remaining parts taken from reference TRBV29-1 and TRBJ1-1, reads SAVISQKPSRDICQRGTSLTIQCQVDSQVTMMFWYRQQPGQSLTLIATANQGSEATYESGFVIDKFPISRPNLTFSTLTVSNMSPEDSSIYLCSVQTRQGVNTEAFFGQGTRLTVV.

The chain is built from TRBV18 and TRBJ1-1; D is possibly TRBD1 (6 bases). CDR3 length: 14 residues. Trimming cost V 5 bases and J 1 base, with 11 bases left between them. Germline-derived CDR1 and CDR2 are KGHSH and LQKENI. CDR3 nucleotide sequence: TGTGCCAGCTCAACGGACAGCCAGAACACTGAAGCTTTCTTT. This encodes CASSTDSQNTEAFF.

The chain links TRBV18 to TRBJ2-5; 10 bases are a match to TRBD2. The germline gives CDR1 KGHSH, CDR2 LQKENI. V gave up 4 bases and J gave up 2 bases; unmatched junction bases: 7. This CDR3 spans 16 amino acids. CDR3 sequence reads: CASSLGTSVGQETQYF. As DNA, the CDR3 is TGTGCCAGCTCACTCGGGACTAGCGTAGGGCAAGAGACCCAGTACTTC.

A remark on this clone: Additional DNA sequences in this sample encode the identical CDR3. The chain is built from TRBV18 and TRBJ2-7; TRBD1 matches 8 bases. Germline trimming cut 3 bases from V and 1 base from J; bases unmatched to any gene: 2. This CDR3 has 14 residues. Per the germline V gene, CDR1 is KGHSH and CDR2 is LQKENI. CDR3 sequence (DNA): TGTGCCAGCTCACCCGGACAGGGATCCTACGAGCAGTACTTC. Its protein is CASSPGQGSYEQYF.

This chain uses TRBV5-4 with TRBJ2-5; D not resolved. Per germline, CDR1 SGHNT and CDR2 YYREEE (reference sequence). The CDR3 spans 12 residues. Trimming removed 0 bases from V and 4 bases from J, with 4 bases in between. DNA of the CDR3: TGTGCCAGCAGCTTGGCTCGAGAGACCCAGTACTTC. Amino acids: CASSLARETQYF.

The chain carries TRBV6-5 and TRBJ1-4; D is undetermined. There are 15 residues in the CDR3. Germline V gives CDR1 MNHEY, CDR2 SVGAGI. Trimming shortened V by 0 bases and J by 4 bases, and 9 bases separated the two germline ends. This CDR3 reads CASSYSGGINEKLFF. The CDR3 bases are TGTGCCAGCAGTTACTCCGGCGGAATTAATGAAAAACTGTTTTTT.

Remarks on this clone: At one boundary the junction diverges from the germline segment, which might be a read error. J is TRBJ2-5 and V is TRBV7-7; 11 bases match TRBD1. The CDR3 sequence is 14 residues long. Germline CDR1 reads SSHAT; CDR2 reads FNYEAQ (reference sequence). The CDR3 nucleotides read TGTGCTAGCAGCGCGGACAGGGGGCTAGAGACCCAGTACTTC. Translated: CASSADRGLETQYF.

The rearrangement links TRBV7-3 to TRBJ2-5; D is perhaps TRBD2 (5 bases). Germline V CDR1 and CDR2: SGHTA, FQGTGA. V was clipped by 5 bases and J by 3 bases, with 13 bases between them. CDR3 length: 14 amino acids. CDR3 nucleotide sequence: TGTGCCAGCAGCCTCCGCGGGTTAAAAGAGACCCAGTACTTC. Protein product: CASSLRGLKETQYF.

The chain links TRBV2 to TRBJ2-7, with D possibly TRBD1 on 6 matching bases. CDR1 is SNHLY and CDR2 is FYNNEI in the germline V gene. Between the trimmed V and J ends, which lost 5 bases and 7 bases, there was a span of 18 bases. This CDR3 region has 14 residues. As DNA, the CDR3 is TGTGCCAGCAGTTTTAACAGGGCAGGCGGAGAGCAGTACTTC. Encoded protein: CASSFNRAGGEQYF.

The chain has TRBV7-8 and TRBJ2-5; the D gene is possibly TRBD1 (5 bases). CDR3 length: 14 residues. The V end was cut by 2 bases, the J end by 2 bases, with 9 bases between. Germline CDR1 SGHVS, CDR2 FQNEAQ. CDR3 in amino acids: CASSLPRQQETQYF. The DNA for the CDR3 is TGTGCCAGCAGCTTACCCCGACAGCAAGAGACCCAGTACTTC.

The chain couples TRBV30 to TRBJ2-6; no clear D gene. There are 16 residues in the CDR3. Germline V gene lookup returns CDR1 GTSNPN and CDR2 SVGIG (reference sequence). Trimming cost V 2 bases and J 2 bases, with 13 bases left between them. This CDR3 is CAWSSEVRAGANVLTF. The CDR3 coding sequence is TGTGCCTGGAGTAGTGAGGTTCGGGCTGGGGCCAACGTCCTGACTTTC.

The V call is TRBV5-1, the J call TRBJ2-3; 9 positions match TRBD1. Trimming removed 4 bases from V and 2 bases from J; junction bases left unmatched: 11. This CDR3 is built from 17 residues. CDR1 is SGHRS and CDR2 is YFSETQ in the germline V gene. The CDR3 region is CASSPPRGQGPTDTQYF. Written as DNA, the CDR3 is TGCGCCAGCAGCCCACCTAGAGGACAGGGGCCCACAGATACGCAGTATTTT.

V and J are TRBV5-5 and TRBJ1-2, with D possibly matching TRBD1 (6 bases). V was cut by 0 bases and J by 8 bases, with 17 bases left in between. The CDR3 is 15 amino acids. CDR1 and CDR2 (germline): SGHKS, YYEKEE (reference sequence). CDR3 in DNA: TGTGCCAGCAGCTTGGAGGTAACAGGGTTAGGCGGCTACACCTTC. This gives the protein CASSLEVTGLGGYTF. The full variable domain, rest sourced from reference TRBV5-5 and TRBJ1-2, is DAGVTQSPTHLIKTRGQQVTLRCSPISGHKSVSWYQQVLGQGPQFIFQYYEKEERGRGNFPDRFSARQFPNYSSELNVNALLLGDSALYLCASSLEVTGLGGYTFGSGTRLTVV.

V and J are TRBV19 and TRBJ2-7, with 12 bases lining up with TRBD1. CDR1 and CDR2 from the germline V gene are LNHDA and SQIVND (reference sequence). Trimming cost V 4 bases and J 5 bases; bases outside gene matches: 12. CDR3 length equals 17 residues. CDR3 protein: CASSTRRRDRGRDEQYF. Written as DNA, the CDR3 is TGTGCCAGTAGTACTCGTCGCCGGGACAGGGGGCGGGACGAGCAGTACTTC.

The genes are TRBV19 and TRBJ2-1; 10 bases are a match to TRBD2. The CDR3 has 16 residues. Germline CDR1 and CDR2: LNHDA and SQIVND (reference sequence). V lost 1 base and J lost 4; bases outside the gene matches: 4. For the CDR3, the DNA is TGTGCCAGTAGTATAGGTGCTAGCGGGAGATACAATGAGCAGTTCTTC. This gives the protein CASSIGASGRYNEQFF.

The chain joins TRBV11-2 to TRBJ2-5; possible D gene TRBD2, 5 bases. The CDR3 runs to 15 residues. CDR1 SGHAT and CDR2 FQNNGV come from the germline V gene. The V and J ends lost 5 bases and 5 bases respectively, with 18 bases between them. Written as DNA, the CDR3 is TGTGCCAGCAGCCTGGGTGCGGGTACAAGGGAGACCCAGTACTTC. This sequence encodes CASSLGAGTRETQYF. The full variable domain, completed using reference TRBV11-2 and TRBJ2-5, is EAGVAQSPRYKIIEKRQSVAFWCNPISGHATLYWYQQILGQGPKLLIQFQNNGVVDDSQLPKDRFSAERLKGVDSTLKIQPAKLEDSAVYLCASSLGAGTRETQYFGPGTRLLVL.

The chain employs TRBV11-3 and TRBJ2-2; 7 bases are shared with TRBD1. The CDR3 is 16 amino acids. V lost 5 bases, J lost 4 bases, and 10 bases stayed unmatched. Germline lookup yields CDR1 SGHNT and CDR2 YENEEA. The CDR3 protein is CASSPRQGRATGELFF. Here the CDR3 DNA reads TGTGCCAGCAGCCCCAGACAGGGACGGGCCACCGGGGAGCTGTTTTTT. The whole variable domain, remainder taken from reference TRBV11-3 and TRBJ2-2, is EAGVVQSPRYKIIEKKQPVAFWCNPISGHNTLYWYLQNLGQGPELLIRYENEEAVDDSQLPKDRFSAERLKGVDSTLKIQPAELGDSAVYLCASSPRQGRATGELFFGEGSRLTVL.

The chain's CDR3 is CATSRDAGGGTSGRANTGELFF. The CDR3 nucleotides read TGTGCCACCAGCAGAGATGCGGGGGGCGGGACTAGCGGGAGGGCCAACACCGGGGAGCTGTTTTTT. The chain combines TRBV15 with TRBJ2-2; 16 nucleotides align to TRBD2. Germline V gene data show CDR1 as LNHNV and CDR2 as YYDKDF (reference sequence). This CDR3 spans 22 amino acids. The ends lost 0 bases at V and 2 bases at J; junction bases unmatched: 12.

In the case of this clone: At one boundary the junction diverges from the germline segment, which might be a read error. V gene TRBV19 combines with J gene TRBJ2-1; 8 bases agree with TRBD1. This CDR3 is 10 amino acids long. Per the germline V gene, CDR1 is LNHDA and CDR2 is SQIVND (reference sequence). In DNA form, the CDR3 reads TGTGCCAGTTCTCTGGACAGGGTGGTCTTC. As protein: CASSLDRVVF.

This rearrangement joins TRBV11-2 to TRBJ2-3, with D possibly matching TRBD1 (6 bases). Germline V gene data show CDR1 as SGHAT and CDR2 as FQNNGV. V lost 4 bases and J 1 base, leaving 12 bases between the germline ends. This CDR3 contains 15 residues. DNA of the CDR3: TGTGCCAGCAGCTCGCACAGGGATCGCACAGATACGCAGTATTTT. Its protein is CASSSHRDRTDTQYF.

This chain links TRBV3-1 (or the pseudogene TRBV3-2) with TRBJ2-1; 7 bases align to TRBD1. Trimming removed 0 bases from V and 8 bases from J; junction bases left unmatched: 13. This CDR3 is 17 amino acids long. Germline V lookup: CDR1 LGHDT, CDR2 YNNKEL (reference sequence). CDR3 amino acids: CASSQEDRTGIIDEQFF. CDR3 bases: TGTGCCAGCAGCCAAGAAGATAGGACAGGAATAATCGATGAGCAGTTCTTC.

The count of this clone is one. This rearrangement joins TRBV6-5 to TRBJ1-1; 7 bases match TRBD1. J lost 1 base, V lost 5 bases, and 4 bases had no gene match. CDR1 MNHEY and CDR2 SVGAGI come from the germline V gene. The CDR3 runs to 14 residues. The CDR3 is CASSPRQGNTEAFF. The DNA of the CDR3 is TGTGCCAGCAGTCCCCGACAGGGGAACACTGAAGCTTTCTTT.

In this sample, this clone turned up once. The junction does not match germline at one end; this may be a read error. The chain joins TRBV12-3 or TRBV12-4 to TRBJ1-1; D is uncertain. The CDR3 length is 12 residues. This chain's CDR3 is CASSLGPFEAFF. Written as DNA, the CDR3 is TGTGCCAGCAGCTTAGGGCCTTTTGAAGCTTTCTTT.